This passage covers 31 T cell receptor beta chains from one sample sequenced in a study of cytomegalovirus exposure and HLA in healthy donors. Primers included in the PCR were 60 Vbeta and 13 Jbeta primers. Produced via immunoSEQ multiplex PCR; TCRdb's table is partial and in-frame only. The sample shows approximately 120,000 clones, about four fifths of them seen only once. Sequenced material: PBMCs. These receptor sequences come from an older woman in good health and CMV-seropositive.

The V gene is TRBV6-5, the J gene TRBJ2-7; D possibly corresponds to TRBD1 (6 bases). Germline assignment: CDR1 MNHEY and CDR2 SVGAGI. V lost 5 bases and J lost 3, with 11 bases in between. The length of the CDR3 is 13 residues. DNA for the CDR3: TGTGCCAGCAGTCGGACAGATAACTACGAGCAGTACTTC. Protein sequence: CASSRTDNYEQYF.

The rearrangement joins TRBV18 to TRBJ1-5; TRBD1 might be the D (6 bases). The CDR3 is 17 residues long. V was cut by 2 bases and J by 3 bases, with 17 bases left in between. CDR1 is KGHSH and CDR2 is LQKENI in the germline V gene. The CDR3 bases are TGTGCCAGCTCACCATACAAGCTTGGGGGCCTCAATCAGCCCCAGCATTTT. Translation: CASSPYKLGGLNQPQHF.

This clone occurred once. The CDR3 reads CASSVEGAGNTIYF. As DNA, the CDR3 is TGTGCCAGCAGCGTAGAAGGGGCTGGAAACACCATATATTTT. The V and J genes are TRBV9 and TRBJ1-3; a possible D gene is TRBD1 (5 bases). The CDR3 consists of 14 residues. Germline V gene data show CDR1 as SGDLS and CDR2 as YYNGEE. Trimming took 0 bases from V and 2 from J, leaving 6 bases between them.

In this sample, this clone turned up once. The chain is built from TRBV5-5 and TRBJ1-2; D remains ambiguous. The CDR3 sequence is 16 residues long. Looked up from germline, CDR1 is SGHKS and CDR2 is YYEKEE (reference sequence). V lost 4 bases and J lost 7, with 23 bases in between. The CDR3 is CASSGMAWLPRRGYTF. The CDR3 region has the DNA TGTGCCAGCAGCGGAATGGCGTGGCTTCCCAGGCGTGGCTACACCTTC.

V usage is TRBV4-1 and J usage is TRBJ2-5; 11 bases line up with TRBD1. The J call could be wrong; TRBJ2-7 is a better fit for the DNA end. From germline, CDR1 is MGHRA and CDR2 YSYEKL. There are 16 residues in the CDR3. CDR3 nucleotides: TGCGCCAGCAGCCAGGCCGGGACAGGGGGAAGCTACGAGCAGTACTTC. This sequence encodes CASSQAGTGGSYEQYF.

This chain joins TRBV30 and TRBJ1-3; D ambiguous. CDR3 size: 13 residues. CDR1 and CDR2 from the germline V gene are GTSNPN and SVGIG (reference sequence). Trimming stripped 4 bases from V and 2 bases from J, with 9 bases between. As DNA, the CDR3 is TGTGCCTGGACCCGGGTGGCTGGAAACACCATATATTTT. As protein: CAWTRVAGNTIYF.

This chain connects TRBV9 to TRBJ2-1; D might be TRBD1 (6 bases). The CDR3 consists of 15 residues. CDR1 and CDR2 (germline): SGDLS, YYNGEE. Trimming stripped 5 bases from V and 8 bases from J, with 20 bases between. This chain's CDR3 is CASSITGFQSDEQFF. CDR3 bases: TGTGCCAGCAGTATTACAGGGTTTCAGTCGGATGAGCAGTTCTTC.

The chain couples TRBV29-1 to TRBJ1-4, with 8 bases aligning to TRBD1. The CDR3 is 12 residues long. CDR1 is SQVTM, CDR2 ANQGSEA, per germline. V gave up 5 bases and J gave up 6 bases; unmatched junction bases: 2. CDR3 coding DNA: TGCAGCGTTCAGGGGGCTGATGAAAAACTGTTTTTT. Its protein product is CSVQGADEKLFF.

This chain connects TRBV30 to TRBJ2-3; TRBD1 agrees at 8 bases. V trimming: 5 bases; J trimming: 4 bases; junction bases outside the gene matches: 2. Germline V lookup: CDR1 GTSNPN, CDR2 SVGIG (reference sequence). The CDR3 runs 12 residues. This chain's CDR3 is CAWGQGSDTQYF. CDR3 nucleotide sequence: TGTGCCTGGGGACAGGGATCAGATACGCAGTATTTT.

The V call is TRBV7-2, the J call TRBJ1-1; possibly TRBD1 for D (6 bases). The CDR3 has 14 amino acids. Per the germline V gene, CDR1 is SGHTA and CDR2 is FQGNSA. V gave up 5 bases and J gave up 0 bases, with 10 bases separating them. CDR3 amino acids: CASSAGQLNTEAFF. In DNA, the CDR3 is TGTGCCAGCAGCGCAGGACAGCTGAACACTGAAGCTTTCTTT.

The CDR3 here is CASSLRGNTEAFF. The CDR3 DNA follows: TGTGCCAGCAGCTTACGGGGGAACACTGAAGCTTTCTTT. The chain employs TRBV11-3 and TRBJ1-1; the D is unclear. CDR3 size: 13 residues. Germline V gives CDR1 SGHNT, CDR2 YENEEA. The V end was cut by 2 bases, the J end by 1 base, with 5 bases between.

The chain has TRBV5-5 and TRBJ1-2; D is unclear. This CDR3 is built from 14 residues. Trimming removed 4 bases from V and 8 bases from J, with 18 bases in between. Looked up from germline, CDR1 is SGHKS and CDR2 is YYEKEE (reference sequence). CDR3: CASSSGPRTGGYTF. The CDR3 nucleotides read TGTGCCAGCAGCAGCGGGCCGCGGACGGGGGGCTACACCTTC. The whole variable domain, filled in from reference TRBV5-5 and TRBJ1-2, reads DAGVTQSPTHLIKTRGQQVTLRCSPISGHKSVSWYQQVLGQGPQFIFQYYEKEERGRGNFPDRFSARQFPNYSSELNVNALLLGDSALYLCASSSGPRTGGYTFGSGTRLTVV.

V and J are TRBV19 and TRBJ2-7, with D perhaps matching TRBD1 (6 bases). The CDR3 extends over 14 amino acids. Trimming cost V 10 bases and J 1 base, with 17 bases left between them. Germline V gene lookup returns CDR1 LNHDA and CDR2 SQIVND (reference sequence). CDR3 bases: TGTGCCACTTCAACCACCGGGACATCCTACGAGCAGTACTTC. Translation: CATSTTGTSYEQYF.

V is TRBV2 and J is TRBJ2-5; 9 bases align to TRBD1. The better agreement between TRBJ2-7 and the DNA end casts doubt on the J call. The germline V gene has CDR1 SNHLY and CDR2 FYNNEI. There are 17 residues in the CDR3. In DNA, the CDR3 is TGTGCCAGCAGTGAACTGATAACGACAGGGGGACCCTACGAGCAGTACTTC. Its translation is CASSELITTGGPYEQYF.

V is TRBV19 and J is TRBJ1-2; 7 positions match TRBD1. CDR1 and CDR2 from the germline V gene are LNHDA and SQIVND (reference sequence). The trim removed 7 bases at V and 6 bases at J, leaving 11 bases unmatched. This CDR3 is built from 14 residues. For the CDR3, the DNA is TGTGCCAGTATAGGTGGGGACAGAGGCGATGGCTACACCTTC. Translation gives CASIGGDRGDGYTF.

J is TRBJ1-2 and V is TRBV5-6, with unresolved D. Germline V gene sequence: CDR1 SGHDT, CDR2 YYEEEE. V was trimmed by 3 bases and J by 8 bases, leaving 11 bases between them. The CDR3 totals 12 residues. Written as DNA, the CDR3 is TGTGCCAGCAGCTGGGGAGAAATCGGCTACACCTTC. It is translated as CASSWGEIGYTF.

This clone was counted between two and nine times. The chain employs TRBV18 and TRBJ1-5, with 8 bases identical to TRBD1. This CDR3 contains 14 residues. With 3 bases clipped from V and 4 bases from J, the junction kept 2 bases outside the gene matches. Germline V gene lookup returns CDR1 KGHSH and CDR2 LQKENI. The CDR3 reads CASSPDRVNQPQHF. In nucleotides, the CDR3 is TGTGCCAGCTCACCGGACAGGGTGAATCAGCCCCAGCATTTT.

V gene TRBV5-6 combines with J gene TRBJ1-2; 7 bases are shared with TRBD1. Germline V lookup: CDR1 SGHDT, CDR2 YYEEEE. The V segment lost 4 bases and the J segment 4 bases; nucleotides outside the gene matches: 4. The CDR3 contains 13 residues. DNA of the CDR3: TGTGCCAGCAGCCTTAGGGACAGCTATGGCTACACCTTC. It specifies CASSLRDSYGYTF.

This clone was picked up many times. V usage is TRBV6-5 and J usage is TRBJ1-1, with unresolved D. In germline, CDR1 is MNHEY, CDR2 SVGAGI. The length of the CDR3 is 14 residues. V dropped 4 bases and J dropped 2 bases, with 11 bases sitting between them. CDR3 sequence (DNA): TGTGCCAGCAGTTCCCTTGAAAGCAACACTGAAGCTTTCTTT. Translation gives CASSSLESNTEAFF.

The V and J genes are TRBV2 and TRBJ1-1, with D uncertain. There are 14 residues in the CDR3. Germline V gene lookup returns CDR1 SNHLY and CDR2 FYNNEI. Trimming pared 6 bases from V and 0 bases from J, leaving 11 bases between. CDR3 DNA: TGTGCCAGCAGGGTGGGCCACATGAACACTGAAGCTTTCTTT. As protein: CASRVGHMNTEAFF.

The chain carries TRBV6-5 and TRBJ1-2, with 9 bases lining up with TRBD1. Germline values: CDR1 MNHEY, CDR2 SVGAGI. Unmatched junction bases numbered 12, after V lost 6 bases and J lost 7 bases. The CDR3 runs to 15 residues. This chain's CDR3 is CASSPIGQGLSGYTF. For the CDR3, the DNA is TGTGCCAGCAGCCCCATCGGACAGGGGCTAAGTGGCTACACCTTC.

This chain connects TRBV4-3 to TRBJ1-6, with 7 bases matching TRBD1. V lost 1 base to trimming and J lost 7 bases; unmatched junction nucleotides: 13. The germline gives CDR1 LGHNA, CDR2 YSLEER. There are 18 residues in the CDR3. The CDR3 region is CASSQGLSTGTANSPLHF. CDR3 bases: TGCGCCAGCAGCCAAGGGCTATCTACCGGGACAGCAAATTCACCCCTCCACTTT.

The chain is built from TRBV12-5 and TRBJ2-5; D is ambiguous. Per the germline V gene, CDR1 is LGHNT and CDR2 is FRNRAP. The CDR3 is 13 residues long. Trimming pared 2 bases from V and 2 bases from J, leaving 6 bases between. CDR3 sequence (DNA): TGTGCTAGTGGTTTGCGGGTGCAAGAGACCCAGTACTTC. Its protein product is CASGLRVQETQYF.

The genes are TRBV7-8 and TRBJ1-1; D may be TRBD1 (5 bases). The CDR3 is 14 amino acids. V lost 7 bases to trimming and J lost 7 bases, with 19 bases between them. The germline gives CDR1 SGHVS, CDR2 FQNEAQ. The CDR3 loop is CASTSPGGGLEAFF. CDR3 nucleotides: TGTGCCAGCACCAGCCCCGGGGGTGGACTTGAAGCTTTCTTT.

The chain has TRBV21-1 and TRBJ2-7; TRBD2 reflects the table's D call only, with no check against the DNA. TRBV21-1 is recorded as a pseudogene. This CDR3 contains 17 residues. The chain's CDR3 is CASSKPPAGGPGYEQYF. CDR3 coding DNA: TGTGCCAGCAGCAAACCTCCAGCGGGAGGGCCGGGATACGAGCAGTACTTC.

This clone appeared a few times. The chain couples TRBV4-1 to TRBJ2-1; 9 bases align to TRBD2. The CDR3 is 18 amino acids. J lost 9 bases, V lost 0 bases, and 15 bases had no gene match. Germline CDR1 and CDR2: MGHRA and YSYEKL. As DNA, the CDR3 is TGCGCCAGCAGCCAAGATCTTCTAGCGGGAAGTTGGGGAATTGAGCAGTTCTTC. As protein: CASSQDLLAGSWGIEQFF.

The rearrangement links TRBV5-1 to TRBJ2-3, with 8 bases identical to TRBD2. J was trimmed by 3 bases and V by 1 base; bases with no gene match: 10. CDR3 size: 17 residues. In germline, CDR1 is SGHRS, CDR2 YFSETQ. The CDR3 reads CASSLLPGRASTDTQYF. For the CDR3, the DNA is TGCGCCAGCAGCTTGCTACCCGGGAGGGCCTCGACAGATACGCAGTATTTT.

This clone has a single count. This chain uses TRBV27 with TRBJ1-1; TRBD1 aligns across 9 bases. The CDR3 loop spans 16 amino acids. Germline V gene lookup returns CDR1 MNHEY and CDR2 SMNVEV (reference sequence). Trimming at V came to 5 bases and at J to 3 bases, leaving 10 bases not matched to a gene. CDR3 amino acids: CASSGGTGNFYTEAFF. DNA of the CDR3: TGTGCCAGCAGTGGAGGGACAGGGAATTTTTACACTGAAGCTTTCTTT.

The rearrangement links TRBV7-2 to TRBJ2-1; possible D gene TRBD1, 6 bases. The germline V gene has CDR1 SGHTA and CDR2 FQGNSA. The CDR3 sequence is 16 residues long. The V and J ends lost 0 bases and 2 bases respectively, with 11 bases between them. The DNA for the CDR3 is TGTGCCAGCAGCTTAGCTATCCAGGGGACCTACAATGAGCAGTTCTTC. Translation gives CASSLAIQGTYNEQFF. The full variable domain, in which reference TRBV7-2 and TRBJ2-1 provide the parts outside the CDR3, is GAGVSQSPSNKVTEKGKDVELRCDPISGHTALYWYRQSLGQGLEFLIYFQGNSAPDKSGLPSDRFSAERTGGSVSTLTIQRTQQEDSAVYLCASSLAIQGTYNEQFFGPGTRLTVL.

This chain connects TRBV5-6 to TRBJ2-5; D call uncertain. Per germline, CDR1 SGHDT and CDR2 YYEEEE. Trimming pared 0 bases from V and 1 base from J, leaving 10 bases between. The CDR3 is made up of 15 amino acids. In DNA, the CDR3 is TGTGCCAGCAGCTTGGCTGCTGGGCCCCAAGAGACCCAGTACTTC. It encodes CASSLAAGPQETQYF.

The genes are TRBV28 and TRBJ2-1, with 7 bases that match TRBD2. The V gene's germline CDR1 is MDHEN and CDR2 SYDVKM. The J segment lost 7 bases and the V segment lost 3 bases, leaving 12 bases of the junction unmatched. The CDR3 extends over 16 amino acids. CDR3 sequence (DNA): TGTGCCAGCAGTTTTAGGGCTAGGACTAGGTCGAATGAGCAGTTCTTC. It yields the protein CASSFRARTRSNEQFF.